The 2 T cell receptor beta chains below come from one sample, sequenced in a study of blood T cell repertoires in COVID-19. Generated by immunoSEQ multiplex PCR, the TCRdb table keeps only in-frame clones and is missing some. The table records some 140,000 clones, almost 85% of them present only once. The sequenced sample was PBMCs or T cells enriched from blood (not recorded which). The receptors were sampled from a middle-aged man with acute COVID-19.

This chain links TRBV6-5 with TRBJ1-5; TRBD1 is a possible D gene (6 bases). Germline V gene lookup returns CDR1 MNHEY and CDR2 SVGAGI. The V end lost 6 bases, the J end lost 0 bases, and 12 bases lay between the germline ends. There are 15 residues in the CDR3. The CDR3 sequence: CASRETGNSNQPQHF. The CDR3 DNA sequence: TGTGCCAGCAGGGAGACAGGTAATAGCAATCAGCCCCAGCATTTT.

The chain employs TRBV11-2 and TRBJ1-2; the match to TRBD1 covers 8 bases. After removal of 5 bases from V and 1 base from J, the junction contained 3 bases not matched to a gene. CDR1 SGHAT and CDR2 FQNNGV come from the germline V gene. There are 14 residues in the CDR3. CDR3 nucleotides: TGTGCCAGCAGCGGACAGGGACTTAACTATGGCTACACCTTC. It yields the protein CASSGQGLNYGYTF.